This T cell receptor beta chain was sequenced during a study of vaccination and CD4 T cells after COVID-19. In the study overall: Control cultures, each given a CEFX pool, an HIV-1 Nef pool, or no peptide, were included. The study's findings and limits: No early post-infection timepoints were studied, and convalescent patients studied were relatively few.

Treatment here: roughly 10-day PBMC culture with coronavirus spike peptide pools or control peptides (ViraFEST assay). Once peptide pools had expanded antigen-specific T cells, ViraFEST sequenced TCRs. Cell culture was performed with 1.8 million or so PBMCs per well in the presence of about 10 IU/ml IL-2 and 10 ug/ml peptide pools. V lost 1 base, J lost 6 bases, and 0 bases stayed unmatched. CDR1 is MNHNS, CDR2 SASEGT, per germline. This CDR3 spans 14 amino acids. With the Oncomine TCR Beta short-read assay, DNA from cultured CD4+ T cells was sequenced. TCRdb called the PCR reads again in MiXCR, with one record for every CDR3 protein. This sample has approximately 13,000 distinct CDR3 sequences, with around 55% found just once. This clonotype was observed a handful of times. The antigen is undetermined.

The origin of this receptor is a human donor who had recovered from COVID-19. J is TRBJ1-6 and V is TRBV6-1, with 7 bases matching TRBD1. Sequenced sample: CD4+ T cells from blood, cultured in vitro. In DNA, the CDR3 is TGTGCCAGCAGTGAAGACAGGGGTAATTCACCCCTCCACTTT. Amino acid sequence: CASSEDRGNSPLHF.